The 10 T cell receptor beta chains below come from one sample, sequenced in a study of early stage breast cancer tumors. Produced via immunoSEQ multiplex PCR; TCRdb's table is partial and in-frame only. This table has some 75,000 clones, roughly three quarters appearing once. The sequenced sample consisted of blood. The source of these receptors is a person in their sixties with breast cancer.

A single count supports this clone. This chain joins TRBV7-6 and TRBJ2-7; D gene unclear. The ends were cut back, 2 bases at V and 2 bases at J, with 7 bases in the middle. Germline-derived CDR1 and CDR2 are SGHVS and FNYEAQ. The CDR3 spans 13 residues. CDR3: CASSLHSTYEQYF. In DNA form, the CDR3 reads TGTGCCAGCAGCTTACACAGTACCTACGAGCAGTACTTC.

This rearrangement joins TRBV10-3 to TRBJ2-7; D is undetermined. The CDR3 has 13 residues. Trimming removed 2 bases from V and 0 bases from J, with 5 bases in between. Looked up from germline, CDR1 is ENHRY and CDR2 is SYGVKD. CDR3 sequence reads: CAISEGNSYEQYF. CDR3 bases: TGTGCCATCAGTGAGGGGAACTCCTACGAGCAGTACTTC.

This clone was observed a single time. This chain joins TRBV6-6 and TRBJ2-5, with D perhaps assigned TRBD1 or TRBD2 (6 bases each). This CDR3 has 13 amino acids. V lost 6 bases to trimming and J lost 5 bases, with 13 bases between them. Germline V CDR1 and CDR2: MNHNY, SVGAGI (reference sequence). This CDR3 reads CASREGGRETQYF. In DNA, the CDR3 is TGTGCCAGCAGGGAGGGGGGCCGGGAGACCCAGTACTTC.

This rearrangement joins TRBV28 to TRBJ2-5; D might be TRBD2 (6 bases). The ends were cut back, 5 bases at V and 4 bases at J, with 17 bases in the middle. The CDR3 is 15 residues long. Germline CDR1 is MDHEN and CDR2 is SYDVKM. CDR3 residues: CASSSPSAPRETQYF. DNA for the CDR3: TGTGCCAGCAGTAGCCCTAGCGCACCCCGAGAGACCCAGTACTTC. The variable domain in full, completed from reference TRBV28 and TRBJ2-5, reads DVKVTQSSRYLVKRTGEKVFLECVQDMDHENMFWYRQDPGLGLRLIYFSYDVKMKEKGDIPEGYSVSREKKERFSLILESASTNQTSMYLCASSSPSAPRETQYFGPGTRLLVL.

The chain has TRBV6-5 and TRBJ1-1, with TRBD1 identical over 7 bases. The germline V gene has CDR1 MNHEY and CDR2 SVGAGI. The CDR3 is 14 residues long. Trimming at V came to 0 bases and at J to 7 bases, leaving 5 bases not matched to a gene. The CDR3 protein is CASSYSRRTGEAFF. For the CDR3, the DNA is TGTGCCAGCAGTTACTCGAGACGGACAGGTGAAGCTTTCTTT.

A word on this clone: This specimen includes other DNA sequences encoding the same CDR3. The chain combines TRBV6-5 with TRBJ1-6; D is possibly TRBD1 (5 bases). CDR1 MNHEY and CDR2 SVGAGI come from the germline V gene. The CDR3 totals 12 residues. Deletions cut 6 bases from V and 6 bases from J, with 6 bases between. The CDR3 DNA follows: TGTGCCAGCAGACAGGTTAATTCACCCCTCCACTTT. This codes for CASRQVNSPLHF.

The V and J genes are TRBV19 and TRBJ1-5; 7 bases are shared with TRBD1. The J segment lost 4 bases and the V segment lost 8 bases, leaving 5 bases of the junction unmatched. The CDR3 has 13 amino acids. The germline gives CDR1 LNHDA, CDR2 SQIVND (reference sequence). The CDR3 bases are TGTGCCAGTGTTCAGGGGGGGAATCAGCCCCAGCATTTT. Translating it yields CASVQGGNQPQHF. The full variable domain, with the rest looked up from reference TRBV19 and TRBJ1-5, is DGGITQSPKYLFRKEGQNVTLSCEQNLNHDAMYWYRQDPGQGLRLIYYSQIVNDFQKGDIAEGYSVSREKKESFPLTVTSAQKNPTAFYLCASVQGGNQPQHFGDGTRLSIL.

V is TRBV5-4 and J is TRBJ2-7; weak D call: TRBD2 (6 bases). CDR3 size: 16 residues. In germline, CDR1 is SGHNT, CDR2 YYREEE (reference sequence). The V and J ends lost 0 bases and 3 bases respectively, with 16 bases between them. The CDR3 DNA reads as TGTGCCAGCAGCTTGGGGGGGACGGGGGTATACTACGAGCAGTACTTC. As protein: CASSLGGTGVYYEQYF.

In this sample, this clone turned up a few times. The chain couples TRBV7-6 to TRBJ2-7, with D hard to call. This CDR3 contains 13 residues. V was shortened by 0 bases and J by 3 bases, with 6 bases between the two germline ends. The germline V gene encodes CDR1 SGHVS and CDR2 FNYEAQ. The CDR3 spells CASSLALDYEQYF. In nucleotides, the CDR3 is TGTGCCAGCAGCTTAGCGCTGGACTACGAGCAGTACTTC.

This rearrangement joins TRBV6-1 to TRBJ1-2; TRBD1 matches 7 bases. The J segment lost 5 bases and the V segment lost 0 bases, leaving 6 bases of the junction unmatched. CDR1 and CDR2 from the germline V gene are MNHNS and SASEGT. The CDR3 has 15 residues. CDR3 nucleotide sequence: TGTGCCAGCAGTGAAGCATGGGACAGAACTTATGGCTACACCTTC. Protein: CASSEAWDRTYGYTF.